This T cell receptor (beta chain) was sequenced during a study of CD8 T cells in ankylosing spondylitis (dated by TCRdb to 2017 to 2019). In terms of the full investigation: The study set out to find disease-linked TCR variants by profiling T cell receptor beta repertoires in ankylosing spondylitis patients and healthy donors. The full study cohort was made up of roughly 25 ankylosing spondylitis patients and around 100 healthy donors. Samples of peripheral blood were taken, and for ankylosing spondylitis patients, synovial fluid was collected as well. Beyond this particular receptor, the publication reports: The disease-linked clones were reported to be significantly enriched in matched synovial fluid samples from ankylosing spondylitis patients. Some of the motif variants had been reported before in the synovial fluid and blood of reactive arthritis patients, a finding that suggests common disease-initiation mechanisms. The disease-linked clones showed a CD8+ phenotype and occurred at relatively low frequencies in peripheral blood. A TCR beta motif made up of several highly homologous amino acid variants appeared to be characteristic of blood from ankylosing spondylitis patients.

The CDR3 runs 14 residues from the cysteine to the phenylalanine. CDR3 DNA only is kept here, 42 bases in frame from base 1. CDR1 is given as ENHRY and CDR2 as SYGVKD, both from the germline V gene. Compared with germline, V lacks 10 bases and J lacks 2 bases; bases without a gene match: 8. TCRdb lists the instrument as Illumina HiSeq 2500. TCR beta libraries were prepared by quantitative 5'-RACE with molecular barcodes. In the paper's pipeline: Disease-linked TCR variants were identified with a new computational method built on a probabilistic model of VDJ rearrangement. TCRdb reanalyzed the raw reads on its own, using fastp at Q25 for trimming and MiXCR for clone calling, and kept in-frame beta chains. Under each unique CDR3 protein, matching rows form one entry showing the most common genes and DNA. It is TCRdb's table, rather than the study itself, that gives the V and J calls and clone size. The sample table records 200,000 to 300,000 distinct CDR3 sequences; about 24% of these occur just once. Around 0.64% of the sample is in the top ten clones.

This clonotype was found many times. The antigen it recognizes is unknown. The record has no base qualities; no much larger clone is one base away. This chain is built from TRBV10-3 and TRBJ1-2; TRBD1 matches 9 bases in the middle. Sequencing input: blood, either unsorted or a sorted T cell fraction (not recorded which). This clonotype was obtained from a male donor with ankylosing spondylitis or in good health (not recorded which). The DNA sequence reads TGTGCCACCCAACCGGGACAGGGCAACTATGGCTACACCTTC. It specifies CATQPGQGNYGYTF.